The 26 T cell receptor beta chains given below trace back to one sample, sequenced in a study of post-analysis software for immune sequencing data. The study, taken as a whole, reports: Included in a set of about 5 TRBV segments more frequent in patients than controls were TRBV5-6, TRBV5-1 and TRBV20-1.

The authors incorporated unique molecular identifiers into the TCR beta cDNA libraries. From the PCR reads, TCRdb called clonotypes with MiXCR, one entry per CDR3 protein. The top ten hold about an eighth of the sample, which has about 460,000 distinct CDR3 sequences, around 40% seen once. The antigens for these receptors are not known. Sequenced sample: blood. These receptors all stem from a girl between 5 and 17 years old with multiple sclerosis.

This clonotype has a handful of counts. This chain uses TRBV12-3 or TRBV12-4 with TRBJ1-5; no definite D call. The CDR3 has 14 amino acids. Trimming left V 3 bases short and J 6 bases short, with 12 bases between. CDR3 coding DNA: TGTGCCAGCAGTTTTCAGACTACTTTTCAGCCCCAGCATTTT. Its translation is CASSFQTTFQPQHF.

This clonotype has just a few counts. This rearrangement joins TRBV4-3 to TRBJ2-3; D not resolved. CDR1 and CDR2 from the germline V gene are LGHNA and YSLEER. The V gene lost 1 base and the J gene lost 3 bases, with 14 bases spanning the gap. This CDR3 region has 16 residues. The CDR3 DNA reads TGCGCCAGCAGCCAAGGTCTCGGTGTGGGGACAGATACGCAGTATTTT. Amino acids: CASSQGLGVGTDTQYF.

CDR3 coding DNA: TGCAGTGCTAGAGATTTCGGACAGGGGGCCTACGAGCAGTACTTC. Amino acid sequence: CSARDFGQGAYEQYF. J is TRBJ2-5 and V is TRBV20-1, with 10 bases matching TRBD1. The better agreement between TRBJ2-7 and the DNA end casts doubt on the J call. The CDR3 runs 15 residues. Germline CDR1 and CDR2: DFQATT and SNEGSKA (reference sequence).

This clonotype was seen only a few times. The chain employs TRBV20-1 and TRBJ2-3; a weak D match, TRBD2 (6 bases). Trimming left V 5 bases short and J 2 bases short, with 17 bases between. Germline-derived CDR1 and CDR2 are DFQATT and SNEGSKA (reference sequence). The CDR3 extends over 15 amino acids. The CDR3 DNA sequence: TGCAGTGCTCACACCGGGACTCACCCCACAGATACGCAGTATTTT. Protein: CSAHTGTHPTDTQYF.

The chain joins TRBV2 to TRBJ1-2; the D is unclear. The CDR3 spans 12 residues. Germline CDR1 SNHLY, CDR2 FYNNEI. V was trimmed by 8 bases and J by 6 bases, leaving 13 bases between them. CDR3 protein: CASVPPLDGYTF. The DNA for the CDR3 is TGTGCCAGCGTGCCACCCCTCGATGGCTACACCTTC.

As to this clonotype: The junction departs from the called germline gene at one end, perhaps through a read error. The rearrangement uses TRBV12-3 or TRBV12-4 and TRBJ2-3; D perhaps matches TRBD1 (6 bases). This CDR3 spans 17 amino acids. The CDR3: CANSLTGTLLSTDTQYF. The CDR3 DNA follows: TGTGCCAACAGTTTAACCGGGACACTATTATCCACAGATACGCAGTATTTT.

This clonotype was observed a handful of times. The CDR3 sequence: CASSLQGNGIYNEQFF. CDR3 sequence (DNA): TGTGCCAGCAGTTTACAGGGGAATGGGATATACAATGAGCAGTTCTTC. The V gene is TRBV28, the J gene TRBJ2-1, with D possibly TRBD1 on 6 matching bases. Germline V lookup: CDR1 MDHEN, CDR2 SYDVKM. Trimming took 2 bases from V and 4 from J, leaving 15 bases between them. The CDR3 length is 16 residues.

Here the CDR3 DNA reads TGTGCCAGCAGCTTAATGGGCATCTTGGAGCAGTTCTTC. It encodes CASSLMGILEQFF. The chain carries TRBV7-3 and TRBJ2-1; D not certain. Looked up from germline, CDR1 is SGHTA and CDR2 is FQGTGA. Trimming removed 1 base at V and 10 bases at J, with 11 bases between. There are 13 residues in the CDR3.

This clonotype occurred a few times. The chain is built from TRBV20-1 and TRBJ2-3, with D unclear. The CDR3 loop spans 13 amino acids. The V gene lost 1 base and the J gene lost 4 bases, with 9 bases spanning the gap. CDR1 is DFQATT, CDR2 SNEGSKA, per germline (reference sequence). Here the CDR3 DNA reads TGCAGTGCTAGAGCGGATGGGGCAGATACGCAGTATTTT. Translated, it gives CSARADGADTQYF.

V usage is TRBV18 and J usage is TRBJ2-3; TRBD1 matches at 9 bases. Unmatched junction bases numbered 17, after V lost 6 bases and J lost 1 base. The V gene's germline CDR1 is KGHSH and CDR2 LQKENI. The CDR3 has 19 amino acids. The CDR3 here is CASSPMITGGQGGTDTQYF. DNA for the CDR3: TGTGCCAGCTCGCCTATGATTACCGGGGGACAGGGAGGCACAGATACGCAGTATTTT.

The CDR3 DNA is TGCAGTGCTAGGAACCGGGACAGGGGGCTCGTCAATCAGCCCCAGCATTTT. It is translated as CSARNRDRGLVNQPQHF. This chain links TRBV20-1 with TRBJ1-5, with TRBD1 matching over 12 bases. The V gene end was trimmed by 3 bases and the J gene end by 3 bases; junction bases not matched to a gene: 9. The CDR3 has 17 residues. CDR1 is DFQATT, CDR2 SNEGSKA, per germline (reference sequence).

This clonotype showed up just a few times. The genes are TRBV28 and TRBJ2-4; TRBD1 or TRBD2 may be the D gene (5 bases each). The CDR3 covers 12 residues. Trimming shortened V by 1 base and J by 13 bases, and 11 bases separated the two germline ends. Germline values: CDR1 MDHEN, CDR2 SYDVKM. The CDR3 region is CASSLLGVEQYF. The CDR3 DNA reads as TGTGCCAGCAGTTTATTGGGGGTAGAGCAGTACTTC. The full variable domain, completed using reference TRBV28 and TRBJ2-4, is DVKVTQSSRYLVKRTGEKVFLECVQDMDHENMFWYRQDPGLGLRLIYFSYDVKMKEKGDIPEGYSVSREKKERFSLILESASTNQTSMYLCASSLLGVEQYFGAGTRLSVL.

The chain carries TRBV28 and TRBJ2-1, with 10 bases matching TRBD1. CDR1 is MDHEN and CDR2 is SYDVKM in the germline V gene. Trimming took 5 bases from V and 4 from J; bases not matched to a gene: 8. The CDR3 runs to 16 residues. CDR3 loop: CASSDRQGARYNEQFF. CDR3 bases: TGTGCCAGCAGTGACCGACAGGGGGCGCGGTACAATGAGCAGTTCTTC.

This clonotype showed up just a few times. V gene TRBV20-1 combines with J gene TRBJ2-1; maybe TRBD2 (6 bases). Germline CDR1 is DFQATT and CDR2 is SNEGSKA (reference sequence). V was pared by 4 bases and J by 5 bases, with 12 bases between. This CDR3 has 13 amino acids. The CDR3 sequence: CSAKEGGDNEQFF. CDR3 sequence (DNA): TGCAGTGCTAAGGAGGGCGGCGACAATGAGCAGTTCTTC.

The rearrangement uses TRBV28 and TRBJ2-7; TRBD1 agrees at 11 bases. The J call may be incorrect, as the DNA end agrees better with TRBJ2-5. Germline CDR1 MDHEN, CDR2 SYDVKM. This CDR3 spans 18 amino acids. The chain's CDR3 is CASSDWDRGKVTEETQYF. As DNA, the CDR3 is TGTGCCAGCAGCGACTGGGACAGGGGGAAAGTGACCGAAGAGACCCAGTACTTC.

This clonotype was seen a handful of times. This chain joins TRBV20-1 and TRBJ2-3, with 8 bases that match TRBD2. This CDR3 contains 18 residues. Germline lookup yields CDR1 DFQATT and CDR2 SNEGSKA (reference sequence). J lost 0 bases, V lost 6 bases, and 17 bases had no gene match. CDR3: CSANDDGRAPSSTDTQYF. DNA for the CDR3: TGCAGTGCCAACGACGACGGGAGGGCCCCTTCGAGCACAGATACGCAGTATTTT.

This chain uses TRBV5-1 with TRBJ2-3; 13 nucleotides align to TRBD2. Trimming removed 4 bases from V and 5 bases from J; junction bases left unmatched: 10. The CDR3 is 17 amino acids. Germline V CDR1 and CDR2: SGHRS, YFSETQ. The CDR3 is CASSLRLAGGSGDTQYF. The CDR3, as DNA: TGCGCCAGCAGCCTTCGACTAGCGGGGGGATCCGGAGATACGCAGTATTTT.

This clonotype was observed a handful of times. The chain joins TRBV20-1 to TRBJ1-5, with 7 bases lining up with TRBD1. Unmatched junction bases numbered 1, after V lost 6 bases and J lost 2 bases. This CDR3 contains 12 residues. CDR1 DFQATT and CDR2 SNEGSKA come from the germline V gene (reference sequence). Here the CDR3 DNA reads TGCAGTGCCGACAGGGGCAATCAGCCCCAGCATTTT. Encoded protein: CSADRGNQPQHF.

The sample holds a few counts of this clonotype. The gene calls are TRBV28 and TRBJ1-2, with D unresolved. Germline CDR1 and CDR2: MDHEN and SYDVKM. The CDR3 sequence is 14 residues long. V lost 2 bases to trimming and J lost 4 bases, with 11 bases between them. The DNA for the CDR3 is TGTGCCAGCAGTTTAATTGTGGAGGGCTATGGCTACACCTTC. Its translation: CASSLIVEGYGYTF.

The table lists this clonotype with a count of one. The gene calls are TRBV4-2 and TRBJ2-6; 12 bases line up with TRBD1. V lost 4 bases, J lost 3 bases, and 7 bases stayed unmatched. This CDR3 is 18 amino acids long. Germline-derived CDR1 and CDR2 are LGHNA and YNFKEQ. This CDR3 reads CASSREGTGGVGANVLTF. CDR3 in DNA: TGTGCCAGCAGCCGAGAAGGGACAGGGGGCGTTGGGGCCAACGTCCTGACTTTC.

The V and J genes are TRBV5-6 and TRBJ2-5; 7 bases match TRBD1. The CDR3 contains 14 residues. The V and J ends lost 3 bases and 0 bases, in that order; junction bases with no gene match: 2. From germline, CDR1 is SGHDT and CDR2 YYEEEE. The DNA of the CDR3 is TGTGCCAGCAGCTCAGGGACAGACCAAGAGACCCAGTACTTC. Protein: CASSSGTDQETQYF.

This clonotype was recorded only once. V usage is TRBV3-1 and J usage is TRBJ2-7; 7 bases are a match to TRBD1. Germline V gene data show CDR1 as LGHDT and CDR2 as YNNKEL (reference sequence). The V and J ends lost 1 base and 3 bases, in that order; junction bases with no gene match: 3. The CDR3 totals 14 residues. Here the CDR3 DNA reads TGTGCCAGCAGCCAAGGGGACAGCTTCTACGAGCAGTACTTC. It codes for CASSQGDSFYEQYF.

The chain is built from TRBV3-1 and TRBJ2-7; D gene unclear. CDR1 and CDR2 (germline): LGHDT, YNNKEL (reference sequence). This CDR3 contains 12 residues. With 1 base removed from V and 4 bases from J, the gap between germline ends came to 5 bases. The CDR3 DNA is TGTGCCAGCAGCCAAGTTACTTACGAGCAGTACTTC. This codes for CASSQVTYEQYF.

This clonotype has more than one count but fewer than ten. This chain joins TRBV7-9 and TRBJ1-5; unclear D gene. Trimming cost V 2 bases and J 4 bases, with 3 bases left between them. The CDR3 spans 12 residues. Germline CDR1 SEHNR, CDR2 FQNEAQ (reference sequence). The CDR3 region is CASSLINQPQHF. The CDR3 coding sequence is TGTGCCAGCAGCTTAATAAATCAGCCCCAGCATTTT.

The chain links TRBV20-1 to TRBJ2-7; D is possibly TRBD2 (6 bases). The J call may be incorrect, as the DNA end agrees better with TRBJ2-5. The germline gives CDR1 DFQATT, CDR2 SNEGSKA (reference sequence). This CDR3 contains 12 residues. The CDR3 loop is CRGGTGLETQYF. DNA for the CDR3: TGCAGGGGAGGTACGGGGCTGGAGACCCAGTACTTC.

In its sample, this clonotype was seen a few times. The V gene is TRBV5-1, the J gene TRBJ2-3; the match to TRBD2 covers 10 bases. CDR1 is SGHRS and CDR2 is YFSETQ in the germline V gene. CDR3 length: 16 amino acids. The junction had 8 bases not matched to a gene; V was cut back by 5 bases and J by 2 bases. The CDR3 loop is CASSSQAGGLTDTQYF. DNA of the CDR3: TGCGCCAGCAGTTCCCAAGCGGGAGGGCTCACAGATACGCAGTATTTT.